This T cell receptor beta chain derives from a study of TIL therapy for anti-PD-1-resistant metastatic lung cancer. Overall study: Progressing patients received lymphodepletion, expanded TIL infusion and IL-2. Median tumor PD-L1 proportion score was under 6.5%. The study's findings and limits: The baseline peripheral repertoire was partially replaced by infused TIL clonotypes that later decayed.

To note about this clone: The antigen remains undetermined.

With 11 bases removed from V and 5 bases from J, the gap between germline ends came to 21 bases. The CDR3 sequence is 14 residues long. From germline, CDR1 is ENHRY and CDR2 SYGVKD. The time point here: pre-treatment sample, taken before nivolumab and TIL therapy. This was the immunoSEQ v3 assay. Each library reached around 1.9 million read pairs, or about 4.5-6.5 million at deep level. Sequenced by immunoSEQ multiplex PCR; TCRdb stores in-frame clones only, minus some. The data contain about 57,000 clones, around 79% of them singletons. Sequenced material: blood, taken at baseline. This sequence was found in a woman between 25 and 80 years old with non-small cell lung cancer. The V gene is TRBV10-3, the J gene TRBJ1-1, with D maybe TRBD1 (6 bases). CDR3 nucleotides: TGTGCCCTCCGGGACCACAGGGATGGTACTGAAGCTTTCTTT. It translates to CALRDHRDGTEAFF.